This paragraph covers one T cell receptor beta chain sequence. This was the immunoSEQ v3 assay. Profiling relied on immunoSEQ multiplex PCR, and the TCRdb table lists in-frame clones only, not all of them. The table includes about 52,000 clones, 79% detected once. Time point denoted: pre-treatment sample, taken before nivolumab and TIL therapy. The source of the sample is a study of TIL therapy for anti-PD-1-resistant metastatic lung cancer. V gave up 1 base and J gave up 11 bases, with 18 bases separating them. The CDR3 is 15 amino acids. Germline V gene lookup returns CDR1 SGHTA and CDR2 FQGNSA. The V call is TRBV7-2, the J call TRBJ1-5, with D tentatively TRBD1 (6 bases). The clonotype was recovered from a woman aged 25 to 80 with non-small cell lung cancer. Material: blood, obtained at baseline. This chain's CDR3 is CASSLGRTARSAQHF. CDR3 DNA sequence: TGTGCCAGCAGCTTAGGTCGGACAGCGAGGTCCGCCCAGCATTTT. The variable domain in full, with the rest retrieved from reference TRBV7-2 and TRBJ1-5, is GAGVSQSPSNKVTEKGKDVELRCDPISGHTALYWYRQSLGQGLEFLIYFQGNSAPDKSGLPSDRFSAERTGGSVSTLTIQRTQQEDSAVYLCASSLGRTARSAQHFGDGTRLSIL.